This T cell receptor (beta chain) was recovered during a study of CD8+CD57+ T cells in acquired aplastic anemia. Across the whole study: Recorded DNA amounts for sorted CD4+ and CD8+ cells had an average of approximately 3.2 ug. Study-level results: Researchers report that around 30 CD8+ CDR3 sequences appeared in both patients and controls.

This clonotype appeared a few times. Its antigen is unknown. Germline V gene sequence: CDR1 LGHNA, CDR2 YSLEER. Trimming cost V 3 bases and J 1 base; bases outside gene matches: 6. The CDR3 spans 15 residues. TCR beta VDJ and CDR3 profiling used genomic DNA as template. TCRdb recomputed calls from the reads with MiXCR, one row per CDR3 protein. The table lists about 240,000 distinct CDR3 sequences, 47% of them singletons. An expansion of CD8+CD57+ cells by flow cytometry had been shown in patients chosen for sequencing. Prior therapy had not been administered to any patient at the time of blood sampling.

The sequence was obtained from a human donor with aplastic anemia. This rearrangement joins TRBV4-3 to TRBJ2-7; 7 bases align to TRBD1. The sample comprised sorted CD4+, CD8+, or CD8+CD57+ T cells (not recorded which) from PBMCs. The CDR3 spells CASSQNRGLSYEQYF. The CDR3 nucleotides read TGCGCCAGCAGCCAGAACAGGGGTTTGTCCTACGAGCAGTACTTC.